The sequence of this T cell receptor beta chain was determined in a study of cytomegalovirus exposure and HLA in healthy donors. Regarding the study as a whole: TRBV6-2, TRBV6-3 and other indistinguishable V segments were excluded. By a later analysis, the bulk of CMV-associated TCR beta chains appeared HLA-restricted. The investigators catalogued 150 to 200 TCR beta chains as cytomegalovirus-associated. CMV serostatus stood as the only immune exposure information on hand.

Worth noting for this clone: Its specificity is not known.

Germline values: CDR1 LGHNA, CDR2 YSLEER. V was shortened by 3 bases and J by 5 bases, with 13 bases between the two germline ends. This CDR3 has 14 residues. Amplification used 60 Vbeta primers and 13 Jbeta primers. Clones were read by immunoSEQ multiplex PCR, and TCRdb kept only the in-frame ones, dropping some. The sample yields about 160,000 clones, almost 80% seen once. The origin of this receptor is a woman in her fifties or sixties in good health and CMV-seronegative. Material: PBMCs. This chain uses TRBV4-3 with TRBJ1-1; weak D call: TRBD1 (5 bases). CDR3 sequence reads: CASSQLGGRTEAFF. The CDR3 DNA is TGCGCCAGCAGCCAGCTGGGGGGTCGGACTGAAGCTTTCTTT.